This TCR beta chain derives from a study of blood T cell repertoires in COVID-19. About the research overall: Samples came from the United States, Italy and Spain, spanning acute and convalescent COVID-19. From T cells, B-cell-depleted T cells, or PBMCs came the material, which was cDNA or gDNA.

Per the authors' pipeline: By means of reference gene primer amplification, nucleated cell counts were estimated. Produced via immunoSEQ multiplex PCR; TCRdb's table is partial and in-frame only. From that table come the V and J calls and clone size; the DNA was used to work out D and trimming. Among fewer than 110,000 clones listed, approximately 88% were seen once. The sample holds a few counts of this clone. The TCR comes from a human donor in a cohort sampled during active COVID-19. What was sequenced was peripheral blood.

As DNA, the CDR3 is TGTGCCAGCAGAGGGGCGACTAGCGGCTACAATGAGCAGTTCTTC. Amino acids: CASRGATSGYNEQFF. V gene TRBV6-5 combines with J gene TRBJ2-1, with TRBD2 identical over 9 bases. The CDR3 runs 15 residues. J gave up 3 bases and V 6 bases, and 6 bases lay outside the gene matches. Germline V gene data show CDR1 as MNHEY and CDR2 as SVGAGI.